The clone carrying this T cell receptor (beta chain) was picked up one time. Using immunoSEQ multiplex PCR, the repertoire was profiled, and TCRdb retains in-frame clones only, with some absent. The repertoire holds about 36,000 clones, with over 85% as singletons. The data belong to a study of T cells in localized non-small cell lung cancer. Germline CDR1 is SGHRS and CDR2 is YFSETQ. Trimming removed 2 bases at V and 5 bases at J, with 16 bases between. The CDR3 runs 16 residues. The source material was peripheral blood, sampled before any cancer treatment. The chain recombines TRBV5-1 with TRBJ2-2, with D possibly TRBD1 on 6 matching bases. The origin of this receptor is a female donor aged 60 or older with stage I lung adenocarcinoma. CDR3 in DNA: TGCGCCAGCAGCTTCCTAGGACAGCCTTTAACCGGGGAGCTGTTTTTT. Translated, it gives CASSFLGQPLTGELFF. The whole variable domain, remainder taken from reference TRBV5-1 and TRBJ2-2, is KAGVTQTPRYLIKTRGQQVTLSCSPISGHRSVSWYQQTPGQGLQFLFEYFSETQRNKGNFPGRFSGRQFSNSRSEMNVSTLELGDSALYLCASSFLGQPLTGELFFGEGSRLTVL.